The 7 T cell receptor beta chains reported below all come from one sample, sequenced in a study of T cell changes during pregnancy in multiple sclerosis. TCRdb keeps only in-frame clones here, not all; method: immunoSEQ multiplex PCR. Here the sample spans 30,000 to 40,000 clones, 75% to 95% being singletons. The sequenced sample was CD4+ T cells from peripheral blood mononuclear cells, obtained in the third trimester of pregnancy. These receptors were collected from a female donor in good health, enrolled as a control in a pregnancy study.

The chain uses TRBV7-9 and TRBJ2-5; TRBD1 matches at 9 bases. The germline gives CDR1 SEHNR, CDR2 FQNEAQ (reference sequence). This CDR3 comprises 16 residues. Trimming at V came to 4 bases and at J to 5 bases, leaving 11 bases not matched to a gene. In nucleotides, the CDR3 is TGTGCCAGCAGCTCTTGGAAACAGGGGGCGGGGGAGACCCAGTACTTC. Translating it yields CASSSWKQGAGETQYF.

V and J are TRBV9 and TRBJ2-3, with TRBD1 matching over 7 bases. The length of the CDR3 is 16 residues. CDR1 SGDLS and CDR2 YYNGEE come from the germline V gene. V was clipped by 3 bases and J by 0 bases; unmatched bases: 7. This CDR3 reads CASSALATGSTDTQYF. DNA for the CDR3: TGTGCCAGCAGCGCTCTGGCGACAGGGAGCACAGATACGCAGTATTTT. Full variable domain (outside the CDR3, taken from reference TRBV9 and TRBJ2-3): DSGVTQTPKHLITATGQRVTLRCSPRSGDLSVYWYQQSLDQGLQFLIQYYNGEERAKGNILERFSAQQFPDLHSELNLSSLELGDSALYFCASSALATGSTDTQYFGPGTRLTVL.

The rearrangement links TRBV11-3 to TRBJ2-7; TRBD2 aligns across 11 bases. The V gene's germline CDR1 is SGHNT and CDR2 YENEEA. J was trimmed by 7 bases and V by 1 base; bases with no gene match: 6. This CDR3 is built from 15 residues. The chain's CDR3 is CASSLGGLAGGEQYF. CDR3 nucleotide sequence: TGTGCCAGCAGCTTAGGAGGACTAGCGGGCGGGGAGCAGTACTTC.

V gene TRBV7-2 combines with J gene TRBJ1-1; D not resolved. The CDR3 extends over 14 amino acids. With 1 base removed from V and 10 bases from J, the gap between germline ends came to 16 bases. The germline V gene has CDR1 SGHTA and CDR2 FQGNSA. DNA of the CDR3: TGTGCCAGCAGCTTAGGCCAAGTAGTACCCGGAGCTTTCTTT. Its translation: CASSLGQVVPGAFF.

V is TRBV15 and J is TRBJ2-1, with 8 bases lining up with TRBD2. This CDR3 has 14 amino acids. Looked up from germline, CDR1 is LNHNV and CDR2 is YYDKDF (reference sequence). The CDR3 nucleotides are TGTGCTGGTGGGGCGGGAGGCTCATACAATGAGCAGTTCTTC. Amino acid sequence: CAGGAGGSYNEQFF.

V usage is TRBV6-5 and J usage is TRBJ1-2, with D unresolved. Trimming cost V 2 bases and J 5 bases, with 15 bases left between them. Germline V gene sequence: CDR1 MNHEY, CDR2 SVGAGI. The CDR3 is made up of 15 amino acids. DNA of the CDR3: TGTGCCAGCAGTTACCCGAGAGGGTCGGAATATGGCTACACCTTC. It yields the protein CASSYPRGSEYGYTF.

Relative to its sample, this clone is medium-sized. This chain connects TRBV19 to TRBJ2-1; D is perhaps TRBD2 (6 bases). The CDR3 runs 17 residues. V lost 4 bases and J 2 bases, leaving 18 bases between the germline ends. Germline CDR1 LNHDA, CDR2 SQIVND (reference sequence). The CDR3 nucleotides read TGTGCCAGTAGTACAGAAATGCTAGCGTTTACCTACAATGAGCAGTTCTTC. Translating it yields CASSTEMLAFTYNEQFF.